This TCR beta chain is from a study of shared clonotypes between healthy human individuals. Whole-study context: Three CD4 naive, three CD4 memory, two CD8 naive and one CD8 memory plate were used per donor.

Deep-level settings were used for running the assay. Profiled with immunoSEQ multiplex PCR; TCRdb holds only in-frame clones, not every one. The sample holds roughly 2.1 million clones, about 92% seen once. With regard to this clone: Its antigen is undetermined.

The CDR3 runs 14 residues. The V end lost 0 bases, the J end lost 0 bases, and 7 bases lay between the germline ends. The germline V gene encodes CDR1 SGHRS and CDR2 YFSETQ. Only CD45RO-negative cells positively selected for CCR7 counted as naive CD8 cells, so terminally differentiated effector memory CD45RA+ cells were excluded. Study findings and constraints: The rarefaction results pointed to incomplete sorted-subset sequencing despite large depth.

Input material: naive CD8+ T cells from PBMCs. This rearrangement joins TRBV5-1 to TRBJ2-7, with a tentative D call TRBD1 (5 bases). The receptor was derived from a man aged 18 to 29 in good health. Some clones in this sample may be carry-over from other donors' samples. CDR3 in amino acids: CASSLVDSSYEQYF. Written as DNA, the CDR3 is TGCGCCAGCAGCTTGGTTGACAGCTCCTACGAGCAGTACTTC.